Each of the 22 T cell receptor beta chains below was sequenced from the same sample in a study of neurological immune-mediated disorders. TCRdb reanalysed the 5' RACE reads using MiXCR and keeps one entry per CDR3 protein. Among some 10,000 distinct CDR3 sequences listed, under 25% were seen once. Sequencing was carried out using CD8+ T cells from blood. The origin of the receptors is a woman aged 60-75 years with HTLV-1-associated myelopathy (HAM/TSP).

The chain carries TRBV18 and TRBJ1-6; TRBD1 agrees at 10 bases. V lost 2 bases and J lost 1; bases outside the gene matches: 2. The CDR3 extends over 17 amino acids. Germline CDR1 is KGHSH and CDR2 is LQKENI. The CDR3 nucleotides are TGTGCCAGCTCACCATCGGACAGGGGGTCCTATAATTCACCCCTCCACTTT. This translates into CASSPSDRGSYNSPLHF.

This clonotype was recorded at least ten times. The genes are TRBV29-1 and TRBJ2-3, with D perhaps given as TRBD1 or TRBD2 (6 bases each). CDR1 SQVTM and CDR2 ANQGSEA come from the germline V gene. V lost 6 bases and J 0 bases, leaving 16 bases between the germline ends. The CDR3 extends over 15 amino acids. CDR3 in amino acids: CSVTPGGRSTDTQYF. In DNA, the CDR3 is TGCAGCGTCACCCCCGGGGGCCGGAGCACAGATACGCAGTATTTT.

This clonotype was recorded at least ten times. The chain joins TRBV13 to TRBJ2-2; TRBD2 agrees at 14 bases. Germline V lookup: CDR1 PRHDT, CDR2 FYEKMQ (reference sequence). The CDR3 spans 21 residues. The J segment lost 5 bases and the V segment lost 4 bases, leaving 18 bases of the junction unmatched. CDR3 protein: CASSSYLRTSGGPVGTGELFF. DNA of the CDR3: TGTGCCAGCAGCTCGTACCTTCGGACTAGCGGGGGGCCGGTTGGGACCGGGGAGCTGTTTTTT. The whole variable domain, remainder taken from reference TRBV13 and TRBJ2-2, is AAGVIQSPRHLIKEKRETATLKCYPIPRHDTVYWYQQGPGQDPQFLISFYEKMQSDKGSIPDRFSAQQFSDYHSELNMSSLELGDSALYFCASSSYLRTSGGPVGTGELFFGEGSRLTVL.

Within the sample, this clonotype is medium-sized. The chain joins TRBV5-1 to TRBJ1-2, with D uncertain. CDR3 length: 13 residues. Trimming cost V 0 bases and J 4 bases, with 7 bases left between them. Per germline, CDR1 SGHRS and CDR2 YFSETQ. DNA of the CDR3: TGCGCCAGCAGCTTGGGACTACTCTATGGCTACACCTTC. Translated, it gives CASSLGLLYGYTF.

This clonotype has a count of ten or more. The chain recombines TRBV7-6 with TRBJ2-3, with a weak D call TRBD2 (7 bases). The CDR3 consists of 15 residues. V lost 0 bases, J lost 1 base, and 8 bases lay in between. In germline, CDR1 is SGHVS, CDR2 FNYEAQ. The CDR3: CASSLARGRTDTQYF. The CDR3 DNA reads TGTGCCAGCAGCTTAGCGCGGGGGCGCACAGATACGCAGTATTTT.

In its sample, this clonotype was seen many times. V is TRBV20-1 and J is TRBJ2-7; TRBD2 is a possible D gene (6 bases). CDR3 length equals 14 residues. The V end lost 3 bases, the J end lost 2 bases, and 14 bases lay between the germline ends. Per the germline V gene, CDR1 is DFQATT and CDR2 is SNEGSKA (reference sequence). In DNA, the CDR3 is TGCAGTGCTAGTTGGGCGGGGCAAGCCTACGAGCAGTACTTC. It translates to CSASWAGQAYEQYF.

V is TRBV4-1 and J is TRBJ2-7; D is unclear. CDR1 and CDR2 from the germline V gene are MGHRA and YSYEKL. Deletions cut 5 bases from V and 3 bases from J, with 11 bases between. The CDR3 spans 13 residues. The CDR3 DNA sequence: TGCGCCAGCAGCTGGTACAGTTACTACGAGCAGTACTTC. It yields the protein CASSWYSYYEQYF.

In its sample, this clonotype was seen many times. CDR3 DNA: TGCGCCAGCAGCTTGGGGGACGGATCCTACGAGCAGTACTTC. It codes for CASSLGDGSYEQYF. V and J are TRBV5-1 and TRBJ2-7, with D perhaps given as TRBD1 or TRBD2 (5 bases each). The V end lost 0 bases, the J end lost 1 base, and 8 bases lay between the germline ends. The germline gives CDR1 SGHRS, CDR2 YFSETQ. The CDR3 length is 14 residues.

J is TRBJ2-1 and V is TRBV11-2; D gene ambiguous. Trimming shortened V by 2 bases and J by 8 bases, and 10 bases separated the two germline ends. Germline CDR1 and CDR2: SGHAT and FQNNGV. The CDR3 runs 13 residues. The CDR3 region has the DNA TGTGCCAGCAGCTTACGCGTCCGGGATGAGCAGTTCTTC. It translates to CASSLRVRDEQFF. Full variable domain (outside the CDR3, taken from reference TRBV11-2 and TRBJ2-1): EAGVAQSPRYKIIEKRQSVAFWCNPISGHATLYWYQQILGQGPKLLIQFQNNGVVDDSQLPKDRFSAERLKGVDSTLKIQPAKLEDSAVYLCASSLRVRDEQFFGPGTRLTVL.

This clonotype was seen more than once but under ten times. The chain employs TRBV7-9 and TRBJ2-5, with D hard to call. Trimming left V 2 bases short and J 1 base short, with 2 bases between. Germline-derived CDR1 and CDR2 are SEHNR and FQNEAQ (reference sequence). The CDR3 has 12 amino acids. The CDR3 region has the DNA TGTGCCAGCAGCTTATTCCAAGAGACCCAGTACTTC. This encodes CASSLFQETQYF. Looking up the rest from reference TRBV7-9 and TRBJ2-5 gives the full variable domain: DTGVSQNPRHKITKRGQNVTFRCDPISEHNRLYWYRQTLGQGPEFLTYFQNEAQLEKSRLLSDRFSAERPKGSFSTLEIQRTEQGDSAMYLCASSLFQETQYFGPGTRLLVL.

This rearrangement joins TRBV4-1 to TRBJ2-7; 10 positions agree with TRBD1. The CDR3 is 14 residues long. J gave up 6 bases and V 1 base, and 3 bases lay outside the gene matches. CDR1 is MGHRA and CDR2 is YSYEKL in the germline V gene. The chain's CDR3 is CASSQGGQGTEQYF. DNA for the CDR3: TGCGCCAGCAGCCAAGGGGGACAGGGGACCGAGCAGTACTTC.

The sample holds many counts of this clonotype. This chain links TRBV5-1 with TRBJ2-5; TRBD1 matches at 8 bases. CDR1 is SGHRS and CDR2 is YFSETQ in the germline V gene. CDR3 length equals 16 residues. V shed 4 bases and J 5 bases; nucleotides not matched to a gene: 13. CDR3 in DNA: TGCGCCAGCAGCCGAGGACAGGGAGGCCCCGAGGAGACCCAGTACTTC. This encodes CASSRGQGGPEETQYF.

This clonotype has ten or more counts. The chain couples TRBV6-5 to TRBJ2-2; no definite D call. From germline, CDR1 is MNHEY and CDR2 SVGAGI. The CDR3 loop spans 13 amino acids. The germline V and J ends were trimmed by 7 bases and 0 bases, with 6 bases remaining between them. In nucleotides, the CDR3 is TGTGCCAGCAACTCAGCGAACACCGGGGAGCTGTTTTTT. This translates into CASNSANTGELFF.

The CDR3 protein is CASSLPNSDRGGTDTQYF. The CDR3 nucleotides are TGCGCCAGCAGCTTGCCCAACTCGGACAGGGGAGGAACAGATACGCAGTATTTT. The V gene is TRBV5-1, the J gene TRBJ2-3; 9 bases agree with TRBD1. Unmatched junction bases numbered 12, after V lost 1 base and J lost 3 bases. This CDR3 contains 18 residues. CDR1 is SGHRS and CDR2 is YFSETQ in the germline V gene.

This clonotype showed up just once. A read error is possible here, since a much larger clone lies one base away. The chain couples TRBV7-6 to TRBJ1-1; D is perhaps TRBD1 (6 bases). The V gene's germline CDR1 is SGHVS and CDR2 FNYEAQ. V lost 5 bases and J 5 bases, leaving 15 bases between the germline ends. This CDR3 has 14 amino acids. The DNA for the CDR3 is TGTGCCAGCAGCCCCGGGGGCGGGGGGACTGAAGCTTTCTTT. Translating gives CASSPGGGGTEAFF.

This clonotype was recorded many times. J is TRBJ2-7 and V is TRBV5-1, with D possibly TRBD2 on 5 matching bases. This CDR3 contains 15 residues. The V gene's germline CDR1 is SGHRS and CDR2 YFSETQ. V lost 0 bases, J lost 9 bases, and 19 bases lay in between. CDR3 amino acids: CASSLEQLGRGGQYF. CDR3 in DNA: TGCGCCAGCAGCTTGGAACAGCTCGGCCGTGGAGGGCAGTACTTC.

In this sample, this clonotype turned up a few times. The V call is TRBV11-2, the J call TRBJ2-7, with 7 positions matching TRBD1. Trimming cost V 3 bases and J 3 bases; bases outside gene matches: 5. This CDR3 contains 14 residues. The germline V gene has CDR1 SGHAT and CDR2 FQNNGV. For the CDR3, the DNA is TGTGCCAGCAGCTTGGTGAGACAGGGCTACGAGCAGTACTTC. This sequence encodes CASSLVRQGYEQYF.

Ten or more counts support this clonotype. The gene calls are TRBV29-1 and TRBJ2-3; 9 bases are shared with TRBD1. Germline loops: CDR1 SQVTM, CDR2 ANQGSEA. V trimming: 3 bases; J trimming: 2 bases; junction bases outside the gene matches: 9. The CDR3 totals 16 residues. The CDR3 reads CSVDGDDRGITDTQYF. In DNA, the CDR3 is TGCAGCGTTGATGGGGATGACAGGGGGATCACAGATACGCAGTATTTT.

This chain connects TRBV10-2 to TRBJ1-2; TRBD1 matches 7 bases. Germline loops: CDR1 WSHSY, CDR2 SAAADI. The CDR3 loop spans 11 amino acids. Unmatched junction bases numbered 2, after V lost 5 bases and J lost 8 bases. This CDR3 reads CASSSGGGYTF. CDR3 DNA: TGCGCCAGCAGTTCAGGGGGAGGCTACACCTTC.

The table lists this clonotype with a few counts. The CDR3 is CASSSGGTGIYEQYF. In DNA form, the CDR3 reads TGTGCCAGCAGCTCCGGGGGGACAGGGATCTACGAGCAGTACTTC. The rearrangement joins TRBV11-2 to TRBJ2-7; 9 bases map to TRBD1. Germline values: CDR1 SGHAT, CDR2 FQNNGV. CDR3 length equals 15 residues. Germline trimming cut 4 bases from V and 3 bases from J; bases unmatched to any gene: 7.

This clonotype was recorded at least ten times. The chain's CDR3 is CSGQIGVDGYTF. The CDR3 DNA sequence: TGCAGCGGTCAGATAGGGGTGGATGGCTACACCTTC. The gene calls are TRBV29-1 and TRBJ1-2; D is perhaps TRBD1 (5 bases). Germline loops: CDR1 SQVTM, CDR2 ANQGSEA. Trimming took off 7 bases at V and 6 bases at J, with 15 bases between the two ends. The CDR3 covers 12 residues.

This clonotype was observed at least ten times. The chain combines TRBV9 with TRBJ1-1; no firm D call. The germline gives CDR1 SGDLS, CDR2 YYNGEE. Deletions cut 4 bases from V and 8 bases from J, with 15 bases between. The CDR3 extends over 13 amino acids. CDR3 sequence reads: CASSPRPLEEAFF. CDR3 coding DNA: TGTGCCAGCAGCCCCCGACCCCTCGAGGAAGCTTTCTTT.